This TCR beta chain was found in a study of blood T cell repertoires in COVID-19. In assigning cohorts, the study relied on participant-reported clinical history. The repertoire was sequenced with immunoSEQ multiplex PCR; TCRdb's copy has only in-frame clones and lacks some. The repertoire has 200,000 to 250,000 clones, about 86% of them found once; the top ten carry 3% to 4.5%. CDR3 size: 20 residues. The germline V gene encodes CDR1 LGHDT and CDR2 YNNKEL (reference sequence). The V gene end was trimmed by 1 base and the J gene end by 1 base; junction bases not matched to a gene: 12. The chain couples TRBV3-1 (or the pseudogene TRBV3-2) to TRBJ2-1, with TRBD2 matching over 11 bases. This receptor was taken from a woman aged 40-49 years with acute COVID-19. Specimen: PBMCs or T cells enriched from blood (not recorded which). For the CDR3, the DNA is TGTGCCAGCAGCCAAGCACTGGTAGCGGGAGGGCCCCGGTCCTACAATGAGCAGTTCTTC. It yields the protein CASSQALVAGGPRSYNEQFF.